This entry lists 11 T cell receptor beta chains sequenced from one sample in a study of technical replicates of blood from a few donors. TCRdb keeps only in-frame clones here, not all; method: immunoSEQ multiplex PCR. The sample lists tens of thousands of clones, about 96% occurring once. Sequenced input: T cells isolated from PBMCs. Receptors originate from a human donor in good health.

The sample holds one count of this clone. The gene calls are TRBV4-1 and TRBJ1-1; 8 bases agree with TRBD1. The V and J ends lost 5 bases and 1 base, in that order; junction bases with no gene match: 6. The V gene's germline CDR1 is MGHRA and CDR2 YSYEKL. CDR3 size: 15 residues. CDR3 nucleotides: TGCGCCAGCAGCGGACAGGGTTGGGGGAACACTGAAGCTTTCTTT. It translates to CASSGQGWGNTEAFF.

V gene TRBV2 combines with J gene TRBJ2-2; 9 bases align to TRBD2. CDR1 and CDR2 (germline): SNHLY, FYNNEI. CDR3 length equals 16 residues. J lost 7 bases, V lost 3 bases, and 9 bases had no gene match. The CDR3 loop reads CASSDRAGGIIGELFF. The CDR3 nucleotides read TGTGCCAGCAGTGATCGGGCGGGAGGGATTATCGGGGAGCTGTTTTTT.

The DNA of the CDR3 is TGCGCCAGCAGCTTGGCCGTACACTACGAGCAGTACTTC. Protein: CASSLAVHYEQYF. V gene TRBV5-1 combines with J gene TRBJ2-7; no firm D call. The CDR3 length is 13 residues. V was pared by 0 bases and J by 3 bases, with 7 bases between. Germline-derived CDR1 and CDR2 are SGHRS and YFSETQ.

The gene calls are TRBV4-1 and TRBJ2-1; 11 bases fit TRBD2. This CDR3 comprises 16 residues. V was pared by 3 bases and J by 12 bases, with 13 bases of the junction left unmatched. Germline CDR1 MGHRA, CDR2 YSYEKL. As DNA, the CDR3 is TGCGCCAGCAGCCACGGTTTACTAGCGGGGGAGCTCGGGCAGTTCTTC. This codes for CASSHGLLAGELGQFF.

Only a few counts were recorded for this clone. This same CDR3 is encoded by further DNA sequences in the sample. The chain carries TRBV6-1 and TRBJ1-1, with D maybe TRBD1 (6 bases). V lost 8 bases and J lost 2, with 12 bases in between. This CDR3 contains 13 residues. Germline CDR1 is MNHNS and CDR2 is SASEGT. The CDR3 region is CASVGQTNTEAFF. The DNA for the CDR3 is TGTGCCAGCGTAGGACAGACCAACACTGAAGCTTTCTTT.

The rearrangement links TRBV5-1 to TRBJ1-2; 8 bases map to TRBD1. V dropped 6 bases and J dropped 1; count of bases not matched to a gene: 8. The CDR3 spans 15 residues. Germline values: CDR1 SGHRS, CDR2 YFSETQ. The chain's CDR3 is CASNAGTGNNYGYTF. The DNA for the CDR3 is TGCGCCAGCAATGCCGGGACAGGAAATAACTATGGCTACACCTTC.

The CDR3 DNA follows: TGTGCCAGCAGCTCAGGGGGCCGAATCTTCAACGAGCAGTACTTC. This codes for CASSSGGRIFNEQYF. The chain uses TRBV5-4 and TRBJ2-7; TRBD1 matches 8 bases. The CDR3 length is 15 residues. V shed 3 bases and J 5 bases; nucleotides not matched to a gene: 10. Germline V gene data show CDR1 as SGHNT and CDR2 as YYREEE (reference sequence).

The chain links TRBV6-5 to TRBJ2-1, with TRBD1 matching over 7 bases. V shed 10 bases and J 2 bases; nucleotides not matched to a gene: 5. This CDR3 is built from 13 residues. CDR1 is MNHEY and CDR2 is SVGAGI in the germline V gene. The CDR3 DNA reads as TGTGCCACCACGGGACAGACCTACAATGAGCAGTTCTTC. Translating gives CATTGQTYNEQFF.

Here the CDR3 reads CASTGDIQYF. In DNA, the CDR3 is TGTGCCAGCACGGGTGACATTCAGTACTTC. The genes are TRBV27 and TRBJ2-4, with D hard to call. Germline loops: CDR1 MNHEY, CDR2 SMNVEV (reference sequence). Trimming took off 7 bases at V and 8 bases at J, with 6 bases between the two ends. This CDR3 contains 10 residues.

This clone was seen just once. The CDR3 region is CASGTGANTGELFF. The CDR3 nucleotides read TGTGCCAGTGGGACAGGGGCGAACACCGGGGAGCTGTTTTTT. The J gene is TRBJ2-2, the V gene TRBV2, with TRBD1 matching 10 bases. This CDR3 is 14 amino acids long. The V gene's germline CDR1 is SNHLY and CDR2 FYNNEI. Trimming removed 9 bases from V and 0 bases from J; junction bases left unmatched: 1.

The chain recombines TRBV13 with TRBJ1-1; D call uncertain. The CDR3 has 14 residues. With 5 bases removed from V and 5 bases from J, the gap between germline ends came to 15 bases. Germline CDR1 and CDR2: PRHDT and FYEKMQ (reference sequence). The CDR3 DNA reads TGTGCCAGCAGCCTTTATGACGGGAGAACTGAAGCTTTCTTT. Encoded protein: CASSLYDGRTEAFF. The whole variable domain, remainder taken from reference TRBV13 and TRBJ1-1, is AAGVIQSPRHLIKEKRETATLKCYPIPRHDTVYWYQQGPGQDPQFLISFYEKMQSDKGSIPDRFSAQQFSDYHSELNMSSLELGDSALYFCASSLYDGRTEAFFGQGTRLTVV.